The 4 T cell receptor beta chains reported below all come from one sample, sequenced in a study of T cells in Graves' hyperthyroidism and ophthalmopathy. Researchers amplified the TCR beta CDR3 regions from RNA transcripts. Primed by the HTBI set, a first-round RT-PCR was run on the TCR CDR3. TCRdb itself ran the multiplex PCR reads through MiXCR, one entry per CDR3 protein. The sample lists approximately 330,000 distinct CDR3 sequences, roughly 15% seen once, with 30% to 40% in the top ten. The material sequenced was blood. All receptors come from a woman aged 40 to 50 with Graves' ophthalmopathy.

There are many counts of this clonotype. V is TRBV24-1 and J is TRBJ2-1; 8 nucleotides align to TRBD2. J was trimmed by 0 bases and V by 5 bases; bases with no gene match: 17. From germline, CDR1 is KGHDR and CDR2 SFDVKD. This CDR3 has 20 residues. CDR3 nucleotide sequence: TGTGCCACCAGTGCAGCCCCTCACGGTAGCGGGATAAGCTCCTACAATGAGCAGTTCTTC. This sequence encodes CATSAAPHGSGISSYNEQFF.

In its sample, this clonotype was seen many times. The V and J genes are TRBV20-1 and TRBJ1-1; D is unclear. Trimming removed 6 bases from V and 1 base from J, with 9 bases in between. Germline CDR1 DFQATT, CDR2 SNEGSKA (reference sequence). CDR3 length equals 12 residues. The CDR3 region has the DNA TGCAGTGCACCTCAGCGGAACACTGAAGCTTTCTTT. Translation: CSAPQRNTEAFF.

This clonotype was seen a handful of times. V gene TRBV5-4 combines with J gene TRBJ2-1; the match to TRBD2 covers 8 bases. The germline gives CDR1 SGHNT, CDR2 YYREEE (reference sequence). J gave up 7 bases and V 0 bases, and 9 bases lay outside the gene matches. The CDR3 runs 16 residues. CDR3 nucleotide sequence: TGTGCCAGCAGCTTGGGGGGAGCGGGAGCCTTGAATGAGCAGTTCTTC. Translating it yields CASSLGGAGALNEQFF.

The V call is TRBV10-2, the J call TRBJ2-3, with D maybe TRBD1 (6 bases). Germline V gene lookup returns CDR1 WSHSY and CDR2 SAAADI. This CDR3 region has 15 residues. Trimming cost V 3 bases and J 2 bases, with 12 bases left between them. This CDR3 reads CASSEEGVYTDTQYF. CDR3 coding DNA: TGCGCCAGCAGTGAAGAGGGGGTCTACACAGATACGCAGTATTTT.